This T cell receptor (beta chain) stems from a study of T cell repertoires in ileal Crohn's disease. This CDR3 comprises 13 residues. Trimming pared 6 bases from V and 1 base from J, leaving 9 bases between. In germline, CDR1 is PRHDT, CDR2 FYEKMQ (reference sequence). Some clones are missing from TCRdb's copy, which holds only in-frame ones; the method was immunoSEQ multiplex PCR. This table holds around 15,000 clones, approximately 90% found once. For this clone: What it binds is unknown.

Overall study results and limits: Endoscopic recurrence occurred in every patient whose clonality exceeded 26.8%.

This chain uses TRBV13 with TRBJ1-1, with D unresolved. What was sequenced was ileal tissue. This receptor was identified in an adult with Crohn's disease. The CDR3, as DNA: TGTGCCAGCAGAGACGACAAGAACACTGAAGCTTTCTTT. Amino acid sequence: CASRDDKNTEAFF.